Listed here are 3 T cell receptor beta chains from one sample, sequenced in a study of human T cells and chemical hapten exposure (dated by TCRdb to 2020 to 2022). Explained via the paper, the treatment or condition label denotes: therapeutic diphenylcyclopropenone sensitization with weekly scalp DPC. During library preparation, unique molecular identifiers were attached to individual cDNA molecules so that TCRs could be counted in a quantitative, reproducible way. The public reads were quality trimmed at Q25 with fastp and then assembled into clones with MiXCR by TCRdb, keeping productive beta chains. Rows merge per CDR3 protein into single entries with the most common DNA and genes. This sample has 2,000 to 3,000 distinct CDR3 sequences in its table, and approximately 49% of those were observed once. 9.5% to 13% of the sample is taken by the ten largest. This specimen was whole blood, taken before DPC sensitization or 2, 6, or about 24 weeks after (not recorded which). The receptors stem from an adult with alopecia areata. Some clones in this sample may be carry-over from other donors' samples. This table probably holds off-target reads from a library built for another chain.

The gene calls are TRBV10-2 and TRBJ2-2; 10 nucleotides line up with TRBD2. The CDR3 is 16 amino acids. V lost 7 bases, J lost 5 bases, and 10 bases stayed unmatched. In germline, CDR1 is WSHSY, CDR2 SAAADI. CDR3 coding DNA: TGCGCCAGCAATAAGATAGCGGGGGGTCCTACCGGGGAGCTGTTTTTT. This translates into CASNKIAGGPTGELFF.

The rearrangement links TRBV29-1 to TRBJ2-1, with 13 bases identical to TRBD2. The V segment lost 3 bases and the J segment 0 bases; nucleotides outside the gene matches: 14. The germline V gene encodes CDR1 SQVTM and CDR2 ANQGSEA. The CDR3 sequence is 20 residues long. CDR3 DNA: TGCAGCGTTGACGGACTAGCGGGAGAAATGGGGAGGGACTCCTACAATGAGCAGTTCTTC. It specifies CSVDGLAGEMGRDSYNEQFF.

This clonotype was seen more than once but under ten times. The chain uses TRBV27 and TRBJ2-3, with 8 bases lining up with TRBD2. Germline V gene data show CDR1 as MNHEY and CDR2 as SMNVEV (reference sequence). Losses at the gene ends were 6 bases for V and 0 bases for J; bases not matched to a gene: 5. The CDR3 runs to 15 residues. The CDR3 spells CASSPLAGSTDTQYF. The CDR3, as DNA: TGTGCCAGCAGCCCCTTAGCGGGGAGCACAGATACGCAGTATTTT.